This TCR beta chain was recovered during a study of chemoradiotherapy in HPV16-positive cancers. Study-level background: Candidate HPV-specific T-cell clones and common TCR motifs came from functional assays in a couple of HPV16-positive patients.

Repeated repertoire sampling spanned the course of chemoradiotherapy. Germline CDR1 reads SGHTA; CDR2 reads FQGNSA. The CDR3 covers 13 residues. Here immunoSEQ multiplex PCR was the method, and the copy in TCRdb shows in-frame clones only, minus some. Of 30,000 to 50,000 clones listed, 75% to 85% are singletons. Study-wide results and limits: HPV-specific T cells were functionally defined from only a couple of HPV16-positive patients. HPV-responsive T-cell expansion during chemoradiotherapy was linked to improved recurrence-free survival in HPV16-positive patients.

As concerns this clone: Its antigen is as yet unknown. Sequence at one end of the junction differs from germline and may be a read error.

The receptor's source is a human donor with HPV-associated anogenital cancer. The genes are TRBV7-2 and TRBJ1-4; TRBD1 aligns across 9 bases. Sequencing was performed on blood, taken from a patient who underwent chemoradiotherapy. CDR3 coding DNA: TGTGCCAGCAGCATAGCCGGGACAGGGCTTCTATTTTTT. This sequence encodes CASSIAGTGLLFF.